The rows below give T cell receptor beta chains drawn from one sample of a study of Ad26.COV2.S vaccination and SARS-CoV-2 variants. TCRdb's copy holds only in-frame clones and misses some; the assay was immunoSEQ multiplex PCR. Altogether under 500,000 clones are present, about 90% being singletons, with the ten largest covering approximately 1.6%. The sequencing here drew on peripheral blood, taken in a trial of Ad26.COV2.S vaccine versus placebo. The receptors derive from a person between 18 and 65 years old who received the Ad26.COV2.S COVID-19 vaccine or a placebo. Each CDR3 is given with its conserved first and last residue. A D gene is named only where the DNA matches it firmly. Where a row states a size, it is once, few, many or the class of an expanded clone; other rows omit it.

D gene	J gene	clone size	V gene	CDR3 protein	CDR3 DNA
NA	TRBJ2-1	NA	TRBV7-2	CASSWGGLYNEQFF	TGTGCCAGCAGCTGGGGGGGGCTCTACAATGAGCAGTTCTTC
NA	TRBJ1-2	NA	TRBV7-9	CASSLVRADYGYTF	TGTGCCAGCAGCTTAGTTAGGGCGGACTATGGCTACACCTTC
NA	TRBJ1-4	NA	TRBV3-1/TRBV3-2	CASSQEGRDREKLFF	TGTGCCAGCAGCCAAGAGGGCAGGGATAGAGAAAAACTGTTTTTT
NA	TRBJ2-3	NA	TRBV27	CASSPQGRVTDTQYF	TGTGCCAGCAGTCCCCAGGGTAGGGTCACAGATACGCAGTATTTT
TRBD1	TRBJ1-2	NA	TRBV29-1	CSVEVPGTGAYGYTF	TGCAGCGTTGAAGTCCCCGGGACAGGGGCGTATGGCTACACCTTC
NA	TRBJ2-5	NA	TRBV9	CASSVGLGQETQYF	TGTGCCAGCAGCGTAGGGTTAGGACAAGAGACCCAGTACTTC
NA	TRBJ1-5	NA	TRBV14	CASSQIGVGAFNQPQHF	TGTGCCAGCAGCCAGATCGGTGTGGGCGCCTTCAATCAGCCCCAGCATTTT
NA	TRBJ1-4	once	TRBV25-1	CASMRGTGEKLFF	TGTGCCAGCATGAGGGGTACTGGTGAAAAACTGTTTTTT
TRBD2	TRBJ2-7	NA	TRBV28	CASSLWRGLSGEQYF	TGTGCCAGCAGTTTATGGCGGGGGTTGTCGGGCGAGCAGTACTTC
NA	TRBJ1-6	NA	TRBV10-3	CAVRDGDSPLHF	TGTGCCGTACGGGACGGAGATTCACCCCTCCACTTT
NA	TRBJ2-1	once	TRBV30	CAWSLRVGEQFF	TGTGCCTGGAGCTTGAGGGTCGGTGAGCAGTTCTTC
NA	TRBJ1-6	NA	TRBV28	CASSPGGGVRSPLHF	TGTGCCAGCAGCCCGGGAGGAGGGGTGCGGTCACCCCTCCACTTT
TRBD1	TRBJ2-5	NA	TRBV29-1	CSVERDRGQETQYF	TGCAGCGTTGAACGGGACAGGGGCCAAGAGACCCAGTACTTC
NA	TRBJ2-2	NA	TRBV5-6	CASSPSVGELFF	TGTGCCAGCAGCCCTAGCGTCGGGGAGCTGTTTTTT
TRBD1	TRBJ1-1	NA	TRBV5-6	CASSSDLTGGYTEAFF	TGTGCCAGCAGCTCGGACCTGACAGGGGGTTATACTGAAGCTTTCTTT
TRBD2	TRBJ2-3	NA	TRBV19	CASSLAGGWNTQYF	TGTGCCAGTAGTCTAGCGGGGGGGTGGAATACGCAGTATTTT
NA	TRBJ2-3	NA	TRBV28	CASTGPLLTTDTQYF	TGTGCCAGCACCGGACCTCTTTTAACCACAGATACGCAGTATTTT
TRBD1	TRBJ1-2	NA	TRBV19	CASSPWTGGGYTF	TGTGCCAGTAGTCCCTGGACAGGGGGTGGCTACACCTTC
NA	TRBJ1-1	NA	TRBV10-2	CASRGTGPNTEAFF	TGCGCCAGCAGGGGAACAGGGCCGAACACTGAAGCTTTCTTT
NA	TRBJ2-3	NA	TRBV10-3	CAINDDGVAQYF	TGTGCCATCAATGATGACGGGGTGGCGCAGTATTTT
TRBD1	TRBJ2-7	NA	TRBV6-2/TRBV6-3	CASSLLQGAHYEQYF	TGTGCCAGCAGCCTCCTACAGGGGGCTCACTACGAGCAGTACTTC
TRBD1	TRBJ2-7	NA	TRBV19	CASSIDLTGVEQYF	TGTGCCAGTAGTATAGATCTCACAGGGGTCGAGCAGTACTTC
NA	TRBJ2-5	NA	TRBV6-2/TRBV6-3	CASNPGALRRETQYF	TGTGCCAGCAACCCAGGGGCCCTCCGGCGGGAGACCCAGTACTTC
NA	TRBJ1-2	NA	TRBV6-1	CASSEGNMGGYTF	TGTGCCAGCAGTGAAGGAAATATGGGTGGCTACACCTTC
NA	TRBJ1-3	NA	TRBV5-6	CASSLISGAGNTIYF	TGTGCCAGCAGCTTGATTTCGGGGGCTGGAAACACCATATATTTT
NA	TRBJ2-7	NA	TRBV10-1	CASSESDSYEQYF	TGCGCCAGCAGTGAAAGTGATTCCTACGAGCAGTACTTC
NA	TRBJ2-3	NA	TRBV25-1	CASPLGTDTQYF	TGTGCCAGCCCGTTAGGCACAGATACGCAGTATTTT
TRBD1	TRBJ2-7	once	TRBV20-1	CSATTGYEQYF	TGCAGTGCAACGACAGGGTACGAGCAGTACTTC
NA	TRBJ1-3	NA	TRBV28	CASSSPHPEGTSGNTIYF	TGTGCCAGCAGTTCCCCCCACCCCGAGGGAACCTCTGGAAACACCATATATTTT
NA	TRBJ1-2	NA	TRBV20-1	CSASTTYGYTF	TGCAGTGCTAGTACGACTTATGGCTACACCTTC
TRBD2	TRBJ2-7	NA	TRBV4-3	CASSQDSGGRYEQYF	TGCGCCAGCAGCCAGGATAGCGGGGGGCGCTACGAGCAGTACTTC
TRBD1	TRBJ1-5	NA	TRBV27	CASSAGTGSNQPQHF	TGTGCCAGCAGTGCCGGGACAGGGAGCAATCAGCCCCAGCATTTT
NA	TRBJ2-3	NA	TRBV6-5	CASSYSAGHSTDTQYF	TGTGCCAGCAGTTACTCTGCGGGGCACTCCACAGATACGCAGTATTTT
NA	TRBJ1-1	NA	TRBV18	CASSPYVWGNTEAFF	TGTGCCAGCTCACCATATGTTTGGGGGAACACTGAAGCTTTCTTT
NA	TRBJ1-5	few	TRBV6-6	CASSYSGGSQPQHF	TGTGCCAGCAGTTACTCGGGGGGCTCTCAGCCCCAGCATTTT
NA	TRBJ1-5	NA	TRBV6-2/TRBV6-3	CASSYPSDTNSNQPQHF	TGTGCCAGCAGTTACCCCTCGGACACGAATAGCAATCAGCCCCAGCATTTT
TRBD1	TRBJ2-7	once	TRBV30	CAWGQGLFYEQYF	TGTGCCTGGGGACAGGGGCTTTTTTACGAGCAGTACTTC
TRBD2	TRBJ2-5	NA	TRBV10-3	CAISEGSSGGPGETQYF	TGTGCCATCAGTGAGGGCTCTAGCGGGGGTCCAGGAGAGACCCAGTACTTC
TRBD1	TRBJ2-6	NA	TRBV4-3	CASSQEGGQTFSSGANVLTF	TGCGCCAGCAGCCAAGAAGGGGGACAGACCTTTTCCTCTGGGGCCAACGTCCTGACTTTC
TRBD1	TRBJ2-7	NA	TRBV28	CASSWPPGTAGYEQYF	TGTGCCAGCAGTTGGCCCCCCGGGACAGCTGGCTACGAGCAGTACTTC
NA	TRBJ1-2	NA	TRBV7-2	CASSLEESPF	TGTGCCAGCAGCTTAGAGGAGAGCCCTTTC
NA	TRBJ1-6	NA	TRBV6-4	CASSDSASLGRRAYNSPLHF	TGTGCCAGCAGTGACTCGGCCAGTTTAGGCCGAAGGGCCTATAATTCACCCCTCCACTTT
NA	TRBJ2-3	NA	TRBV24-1	CATAEGGTDTQYF	TGTGCCACTGCGGAGGGGGGCACAGATACGCAGTATTTT
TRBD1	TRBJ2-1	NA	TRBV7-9	CASSHQTWDRNVNEQFF	TGTGCCAGCAGCCATCAAACTTGGGACAGGAACGTGAATGAGCAGTTCTTC
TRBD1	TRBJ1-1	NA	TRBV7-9	CASSSADRGAFF	TGTGCCAGCAGCTCCGCAGACAGGGGGGCTTTCTTT
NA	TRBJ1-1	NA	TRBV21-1	CASSKVRGGLAAFF	TGTGCCAGCAGCAAGGTTAGAGGAGGACTGGCAGCTTTCTTT
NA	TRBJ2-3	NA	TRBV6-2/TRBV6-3	CASSYSVPSRIGTDTQYF	TGTGCCAGCAGTTACTCGGTTCCTTCGCGGATAGGGACAGATACGCAGTATTTT
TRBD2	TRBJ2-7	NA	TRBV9	CASSVLDGLAYEQYF	TGTGCCAGCAGCGTATTGGACGGACTAGCTTACGAGCAGTACTTC
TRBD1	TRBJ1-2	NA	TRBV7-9	CASSPTDRGRGYGYTF	TGTGCCAGCAGCCCAACTGACAGGGGGCGGGGGTATGGCTACACCTTC
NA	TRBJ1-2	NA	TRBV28	CASTRIPGQFGGYTF	TGTGCCAGCACCAGAATCCCCGGACAGTTCGGTGGCTACACCTTC